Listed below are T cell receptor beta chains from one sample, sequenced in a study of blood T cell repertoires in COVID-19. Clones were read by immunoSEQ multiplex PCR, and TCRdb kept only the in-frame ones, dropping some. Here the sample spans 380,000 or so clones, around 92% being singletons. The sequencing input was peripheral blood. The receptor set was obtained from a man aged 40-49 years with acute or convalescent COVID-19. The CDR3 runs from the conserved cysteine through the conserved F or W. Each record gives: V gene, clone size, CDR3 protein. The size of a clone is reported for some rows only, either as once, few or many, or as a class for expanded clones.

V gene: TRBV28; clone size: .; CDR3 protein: CASSFGISGNTIYF
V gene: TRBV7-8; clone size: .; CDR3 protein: CASSYRNARAYLPDTQYF
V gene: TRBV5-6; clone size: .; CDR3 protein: CASSLSRVSNWNEQFF
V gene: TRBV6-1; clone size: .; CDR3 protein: CASSELLSGNTIYF
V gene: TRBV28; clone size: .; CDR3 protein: CASSSYAGVSSYEQYF
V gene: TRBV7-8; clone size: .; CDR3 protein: CASSFASGGQETQYF
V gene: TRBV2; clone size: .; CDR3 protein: CASGQGAYNSPLHF
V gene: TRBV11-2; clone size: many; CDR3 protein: CASSPRTGRGLAGVGEQYF
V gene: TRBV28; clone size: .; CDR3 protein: CASSFPDRGNTIYF
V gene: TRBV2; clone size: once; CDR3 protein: CASGGQGGEQYF
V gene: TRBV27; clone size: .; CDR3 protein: CASSLGPSGIYEQYF
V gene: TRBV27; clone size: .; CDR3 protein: CASSLGQGAIEAFF
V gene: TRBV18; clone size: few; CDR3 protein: CASSPRREGRLNLLGANVLTF
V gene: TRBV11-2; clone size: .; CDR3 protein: CASSSRGGSVSSYNEQFF
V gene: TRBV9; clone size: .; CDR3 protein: CASSPRGNTGELFF
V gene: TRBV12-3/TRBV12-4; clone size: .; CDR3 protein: CASSLSPGKAQHF
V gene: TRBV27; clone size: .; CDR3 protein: CASKKAGTGDEKLFF
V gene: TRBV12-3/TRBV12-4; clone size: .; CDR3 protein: CASSFFMNTEAFF
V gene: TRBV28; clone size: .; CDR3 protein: CASRGIQGAFVYEQYF
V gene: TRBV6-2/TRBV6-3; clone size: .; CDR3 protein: CASSFTNSNQPQHF
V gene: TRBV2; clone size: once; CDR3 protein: CASSDRGEYSNQPQHF
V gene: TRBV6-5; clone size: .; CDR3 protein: CASKAWTGGSEKLFF